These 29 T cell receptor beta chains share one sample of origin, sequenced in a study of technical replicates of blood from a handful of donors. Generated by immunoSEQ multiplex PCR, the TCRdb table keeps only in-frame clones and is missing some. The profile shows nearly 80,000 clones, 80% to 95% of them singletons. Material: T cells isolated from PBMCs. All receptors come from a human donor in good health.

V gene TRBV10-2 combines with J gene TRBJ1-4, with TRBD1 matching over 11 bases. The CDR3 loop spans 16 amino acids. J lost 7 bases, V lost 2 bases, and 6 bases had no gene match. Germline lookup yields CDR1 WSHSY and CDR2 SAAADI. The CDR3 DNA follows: TGCGCCAGCAGTGAGCCGGACGGGACAGGGGGTGAAAAACTGTTTTTT. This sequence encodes CASSEPDGTGGEKLFF.

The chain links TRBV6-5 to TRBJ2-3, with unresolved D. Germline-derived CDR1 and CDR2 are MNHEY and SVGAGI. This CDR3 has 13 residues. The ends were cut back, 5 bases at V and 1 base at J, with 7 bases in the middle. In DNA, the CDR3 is TGTGCCAGCAGTCAACCAGGCACAGATACGCAGTATTTT. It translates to CASSQPGTDTQYF.

The CDR3 loop reads CASSVGLGLVDTQYF. The CDR3 coding sequence is TGTGCCAGCAGCGTAGGACTCGGCCTAGTAGATACGCAGTATTTT. The chain combines TRBV9 with TRBJ2-3; D call uncertain. Trimming removed 0 bases from V and 5 bases from J, with 13 bases in between. The CDR3 contains 15 residues. CDR1 SGDLS and CDR2 YYNGEE come from the germline V gene.

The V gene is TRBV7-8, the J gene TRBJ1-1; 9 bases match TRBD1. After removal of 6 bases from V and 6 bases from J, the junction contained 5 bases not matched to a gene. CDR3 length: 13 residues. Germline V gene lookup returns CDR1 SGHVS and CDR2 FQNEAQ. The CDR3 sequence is CASSTGGYAEAFF. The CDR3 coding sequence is TGTGCCAGCAGTACAGGGGGCTATGCTGAAGCTTTCTTT.

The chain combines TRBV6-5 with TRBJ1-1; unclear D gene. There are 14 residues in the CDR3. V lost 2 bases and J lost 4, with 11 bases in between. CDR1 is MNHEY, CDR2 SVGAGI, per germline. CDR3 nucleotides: TGTGCCAGCAGTTACGTTTCTGGGAGCACTGAAGCTTTCTTT. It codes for CASSYVSGSTEAFF.

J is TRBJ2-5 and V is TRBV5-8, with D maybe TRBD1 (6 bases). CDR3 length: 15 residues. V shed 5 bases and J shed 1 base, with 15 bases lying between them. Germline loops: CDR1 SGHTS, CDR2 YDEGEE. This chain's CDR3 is CASSTGQSLQETQYF. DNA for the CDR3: TGTGCCAGCAGTACCGGACAGAGCCTCCAAGAGACCCAGTACTTC.

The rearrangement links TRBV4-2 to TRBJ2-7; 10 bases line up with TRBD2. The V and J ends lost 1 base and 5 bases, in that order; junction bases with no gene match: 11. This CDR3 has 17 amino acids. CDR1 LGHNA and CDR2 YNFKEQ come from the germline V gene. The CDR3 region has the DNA TGTGCCAGCAGCCAAGCAACAGCGGGAGGGCCTCGGGACGAGCAGTACTTC. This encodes CASSQATAGGPRDEQYF.

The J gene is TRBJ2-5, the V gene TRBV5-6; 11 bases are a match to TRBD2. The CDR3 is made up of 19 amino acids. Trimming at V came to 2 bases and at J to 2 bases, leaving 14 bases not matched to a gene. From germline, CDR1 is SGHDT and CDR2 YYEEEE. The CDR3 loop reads CASSLVVDRLAGLQETQYF. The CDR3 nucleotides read TGTGCCAGCAGCTTAGTGGTTGATAGACTAGCGGGGCTACAAGAGACCCAGTACTTC.

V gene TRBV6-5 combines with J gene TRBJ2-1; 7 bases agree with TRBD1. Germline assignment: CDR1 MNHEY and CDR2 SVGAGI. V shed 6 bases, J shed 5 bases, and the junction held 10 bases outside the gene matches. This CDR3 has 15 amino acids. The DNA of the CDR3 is TGTGCCAGCAGATTAGACAGGGTAAGGGACAATGAGCAGTTCTTC. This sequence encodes CASRLDRVRDNEQFF.

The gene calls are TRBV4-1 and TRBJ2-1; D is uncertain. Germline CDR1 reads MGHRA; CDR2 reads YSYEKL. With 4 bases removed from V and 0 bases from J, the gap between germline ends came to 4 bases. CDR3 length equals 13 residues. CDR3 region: CASSPNSYNEQFF. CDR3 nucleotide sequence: TGCGCCAGCAGCCCCAACTCCTACAATGAGCAGTTCTTC.

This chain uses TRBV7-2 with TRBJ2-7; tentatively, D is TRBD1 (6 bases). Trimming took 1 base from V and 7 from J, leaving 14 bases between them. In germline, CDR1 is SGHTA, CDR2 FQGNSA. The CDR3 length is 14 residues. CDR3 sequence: CASSLEGGVGEQYF. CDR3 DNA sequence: TGTGCCAGCAGCTTAGAAGGGGGAGTAGGTGAGCAGTACTTC.

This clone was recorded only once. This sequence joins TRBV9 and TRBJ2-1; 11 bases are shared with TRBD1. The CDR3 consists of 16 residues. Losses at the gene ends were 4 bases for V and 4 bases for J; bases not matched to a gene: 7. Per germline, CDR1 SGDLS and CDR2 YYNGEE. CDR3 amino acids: CASSRTGTGGYNEQFF. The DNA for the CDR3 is TGTGCCAGCAGCAGAACCGGGACAGGGGGATACAATGAGCAGTTCTTC. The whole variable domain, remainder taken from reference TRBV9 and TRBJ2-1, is DSGVTQTPKHLITATGQRVTLRCSPRSGDLSVYWYQQSLDQGLQFLIQYYNGEERAKGNILERFSAQQFPDLHSELNLSSLELGDSALYFCASSRTGTGGYNEQFFGPGTRLTVL.

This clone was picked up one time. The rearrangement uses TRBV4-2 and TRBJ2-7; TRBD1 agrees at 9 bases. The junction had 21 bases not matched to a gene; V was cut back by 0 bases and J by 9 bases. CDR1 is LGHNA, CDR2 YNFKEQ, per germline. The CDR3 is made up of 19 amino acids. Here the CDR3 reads CASSQDFRRLGTGMVAQYF. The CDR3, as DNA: TGTGCCAGCAGCCAAGATTTCCGAAGACTGGGGACAGGGATGGTAGCGCAGTACTTC.

CDR3 nucleotides: TGTGCCAGTAGTATCCCCGGGGCGGGACGCACAGATACGCAGTATTTT. As protein: CASSIPGAGRTDTQYF. The rearrangement joins TRBV19 to TRBJ2-3; possible D gene TRBD2, 6 bases. V gave up 3 bases and J gave up 1 base, with 14 bases separating them. The CDR3 has 16 residues. Germline V CDR1 and CDR2: LNHDA, SQIVND (reference sequence).

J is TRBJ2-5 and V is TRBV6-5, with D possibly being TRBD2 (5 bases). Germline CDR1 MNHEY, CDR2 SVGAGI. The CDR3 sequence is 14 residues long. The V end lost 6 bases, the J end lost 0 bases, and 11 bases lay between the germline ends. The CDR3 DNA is TGTGCCAGCAGGTTACTAGAGGACCAAGAGACCCAGTACTTC. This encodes CASRLLEDQETQYF.

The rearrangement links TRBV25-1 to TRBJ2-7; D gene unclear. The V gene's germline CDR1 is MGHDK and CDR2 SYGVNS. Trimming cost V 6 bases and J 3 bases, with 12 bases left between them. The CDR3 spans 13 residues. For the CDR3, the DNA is TGTGCCAGCAGCGCCTGGTCGGGCTACGAGCAGTACTTC. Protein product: CASSAWSGYEQYF.

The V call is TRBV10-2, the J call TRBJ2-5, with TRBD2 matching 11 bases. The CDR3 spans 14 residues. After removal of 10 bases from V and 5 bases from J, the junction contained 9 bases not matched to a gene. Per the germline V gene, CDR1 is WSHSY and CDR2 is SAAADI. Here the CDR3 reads CATQRVAGGETQYF. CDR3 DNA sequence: TGCGCCACCCAGAGAGTAGCGGGAGGGGAGACCCAGTACTTC.

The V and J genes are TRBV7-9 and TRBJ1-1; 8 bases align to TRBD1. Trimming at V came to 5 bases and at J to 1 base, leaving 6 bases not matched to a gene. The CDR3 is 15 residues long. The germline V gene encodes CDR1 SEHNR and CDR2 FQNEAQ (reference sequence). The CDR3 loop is CASSVTGASNTEAFF. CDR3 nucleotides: TGTGCCAGCAGCGTGACAGGGGCCTCGAACACTGAAGCTTTCTTT.

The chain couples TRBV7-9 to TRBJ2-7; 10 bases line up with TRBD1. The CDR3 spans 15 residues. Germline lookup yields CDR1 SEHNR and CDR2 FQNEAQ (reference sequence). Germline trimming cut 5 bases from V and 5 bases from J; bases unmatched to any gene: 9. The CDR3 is CASSLLRDRGNEQYF. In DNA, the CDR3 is TGTGCCAGCAGCCTACTCCGGGACAGGGGCAACGAGCAGTACTTC. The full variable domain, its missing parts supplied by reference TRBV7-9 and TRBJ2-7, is DTGVSQNPRHKITKRGQNVTFRCDPISEHNRLYWYRQTLGQGPEFLTYFQNEAQLEKSRLLSDRFSAERPKGSFSTLEIQRTEQGDSAMYLCASSLLRDRGNEQYFGPGTRLTVT.

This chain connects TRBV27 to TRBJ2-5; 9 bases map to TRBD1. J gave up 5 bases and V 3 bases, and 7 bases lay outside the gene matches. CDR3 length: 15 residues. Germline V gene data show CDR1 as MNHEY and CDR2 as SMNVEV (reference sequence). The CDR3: CASSFNRGRRETQYF. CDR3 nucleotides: TGTGCCAGCAGTTTCAACAGGGGGCGAAGGGAGACCCAGTACTTC.

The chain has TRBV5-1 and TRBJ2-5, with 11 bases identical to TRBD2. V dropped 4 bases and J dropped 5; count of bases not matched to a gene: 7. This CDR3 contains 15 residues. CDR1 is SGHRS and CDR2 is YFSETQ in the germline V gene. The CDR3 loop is CASSLLAGGGETQYF. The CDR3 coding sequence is TGCGCCAGCAGCCTGTTAGCGGGAGGGGGCGAGACCCAGTACTTC.

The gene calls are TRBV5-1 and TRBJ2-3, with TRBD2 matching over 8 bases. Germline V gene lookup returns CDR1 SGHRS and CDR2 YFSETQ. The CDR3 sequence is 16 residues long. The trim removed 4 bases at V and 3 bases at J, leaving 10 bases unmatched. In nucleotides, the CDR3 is TGCGCCAGCAGCCCCAGGCTAGCGGGCCCGACAGATACGCAGTATTTT. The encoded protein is CASSPRLAGPTDTQYF. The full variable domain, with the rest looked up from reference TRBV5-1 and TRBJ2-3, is KAGVTQTPRYLIKTRGQQVTLSCSPISGHRSVSWYQQTPGQGLQFLFEYFSETQRNKGNFPGRFSGRQFSNSRSEMNVSTLELGDSALYLCASSPRLAGPTDTQYFGPGTRLTVL.

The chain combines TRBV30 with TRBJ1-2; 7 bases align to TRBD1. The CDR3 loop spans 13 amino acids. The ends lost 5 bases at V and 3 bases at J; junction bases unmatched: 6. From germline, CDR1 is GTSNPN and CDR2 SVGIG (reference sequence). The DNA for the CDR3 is TGTGCCTGGGGCAGGGGGTATTACTATGGCTACACCTTC. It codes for CAWGRGYYYGYTF.

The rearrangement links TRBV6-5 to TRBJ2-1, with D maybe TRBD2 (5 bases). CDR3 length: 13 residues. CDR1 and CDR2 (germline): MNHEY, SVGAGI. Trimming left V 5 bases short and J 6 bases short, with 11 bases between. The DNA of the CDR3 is TGTGCCAGCAGTGGACTTGTAATCAATGAGCAGTTCTTC. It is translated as CASSGLVINEQFF.

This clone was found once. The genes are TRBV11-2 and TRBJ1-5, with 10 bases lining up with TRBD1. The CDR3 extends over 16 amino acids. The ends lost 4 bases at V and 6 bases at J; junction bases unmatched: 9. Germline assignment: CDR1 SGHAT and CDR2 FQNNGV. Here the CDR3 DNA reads TGTGCCAGCAGCTCCGGACAGGGGGATTTCATTCAGCCCCAGCATTTT. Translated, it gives CASSSGQGDFIQPQHF.

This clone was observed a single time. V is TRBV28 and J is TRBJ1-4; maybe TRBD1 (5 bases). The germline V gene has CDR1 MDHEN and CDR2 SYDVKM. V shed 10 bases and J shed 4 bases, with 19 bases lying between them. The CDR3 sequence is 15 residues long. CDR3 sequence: CATGGGVGVNEKLFF. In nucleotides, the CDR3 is TGTGCCACCGGCGGGGGTGTCGGGGTTAATGAAAAACTGTTTTTT.

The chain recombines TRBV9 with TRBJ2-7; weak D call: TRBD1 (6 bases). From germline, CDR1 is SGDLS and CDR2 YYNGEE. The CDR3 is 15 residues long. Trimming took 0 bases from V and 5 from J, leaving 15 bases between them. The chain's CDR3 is CASSVAGQRIHEQYF. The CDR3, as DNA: TGTGCCAGCAGCGTAGCTGGACAGCGGATCCACGAGCAGTACTTC.

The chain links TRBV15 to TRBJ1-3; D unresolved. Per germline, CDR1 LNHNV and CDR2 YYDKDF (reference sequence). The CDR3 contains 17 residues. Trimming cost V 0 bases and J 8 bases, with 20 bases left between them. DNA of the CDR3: TGTGCCACCAGCAGAGATTCTCTCGGCGGCACCGGAGACACCATATATTTT. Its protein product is CATSRDSLGGTGDTIYF.

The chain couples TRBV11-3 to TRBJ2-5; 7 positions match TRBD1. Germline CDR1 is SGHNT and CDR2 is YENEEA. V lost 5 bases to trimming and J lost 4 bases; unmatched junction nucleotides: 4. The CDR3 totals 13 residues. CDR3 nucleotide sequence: TGTGCCAGCAGCACAGGGGTCGGAGAGACCCAGTACTTC. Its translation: CASSTGVGETQYF.